This TCR beta chain is from a study of read filtering for tumor transcriptome and immune sequencing. Study in general: Mean patient age was 65.9 years, range about 45 to 85; 17 to 20 male, some 14 female. 8 or 9 patients were R-ISS I, 16 were R-ISS II, 6 or 7 were R-ISS III.

Germline CDR1 LNHNV, CDR2 YYDKDF (reference sequence). V was cut by 2 bases and J by 6 bases, with 20 bases left in between. The CDR3 length is 16 residues. This clonotype was detected ten times or more. Its matching antigen is unknown. Overall study results and limits: Single-read clonotypes: about 81.9% of IR-seq clonotypes (about 4% of reads), 74.6% of RNA-seq clonotypes (nearly 45% of reads). The CD138-negative fraction was mixed bone marrow immune cells, not pure T cells.

This library used roughly 400 ng RNA and molecular barcoded adaptors spanning alpha/delta and beta/gamma chains. TCRdb re-derived calls from the reads in MiXCR, one entry per CDR3 protein. The top ten clones hold 40% to 55% of a sample with about 57,000 distinct CDR3 sequences, roughly 14% of them seen once. Material for sequencing was a population of CD138-negative cells sorted from bone marrow. The TCR was taken from a donor at least 40 years old with multiple myeloma. The chain couples TRBV15 to TRBJ2-7, with a possible D match to TRBD1 (5 bases). Written as DNA, the CDR3 is TGTGCCACCAGCAGACCAGACCCCGGACAATCAGGCGAGCAGTACTTC. This sequence encodes CATSRPDPGQSGEQYF.